This T cell receptor (beta chain) was identified in a study of T cells in Graves' hyperthyroidism and ophthalmopathy. Study-wide context: Initial diagnosis, before any treatment, was when peripheral blood was collected. Study-level points and caveats: Most expanded thyroid clonotypes above 0.001 also appeared in blood. The model identified upcoming ophthalmopathy a median approximately 6.4 months ahead of onset.

As concerns this clonotype: Its antigen remains unknown.

Researchers amplified the TCR beta CDR3 regions from RNA transcripts. First-round RT-PCR with HTBI primers amplified the TCR CDR3 region. TCRdb re-called the multiplex PCR reads through MiXCR, storing one row per CDR3 protein. The table shows some 500,000 distinct CDR3 sequences, with about 16% occurring only once. This sequence was found in a woman in her 30s with Graves' ophthalmopathy. What was sequenced was blood.

The CDR3 reads CASSQDYGSEQFF. The CDR3 nucleotides are TGTGCCAGCAGCCAAGATTATGGGAGTGAGCAGTTCTTC. The genes are TRBV3-1 and TRBJ2-1, with D perhaps matching TRBD2 (5 bases). V shed 0 bases and J shed 9 bases, with 9 bases lying between them. In germline, CDR1 is LGHDT, CDR2 YNNKEL (reference sequence). This CDR3 contains 13 residues.